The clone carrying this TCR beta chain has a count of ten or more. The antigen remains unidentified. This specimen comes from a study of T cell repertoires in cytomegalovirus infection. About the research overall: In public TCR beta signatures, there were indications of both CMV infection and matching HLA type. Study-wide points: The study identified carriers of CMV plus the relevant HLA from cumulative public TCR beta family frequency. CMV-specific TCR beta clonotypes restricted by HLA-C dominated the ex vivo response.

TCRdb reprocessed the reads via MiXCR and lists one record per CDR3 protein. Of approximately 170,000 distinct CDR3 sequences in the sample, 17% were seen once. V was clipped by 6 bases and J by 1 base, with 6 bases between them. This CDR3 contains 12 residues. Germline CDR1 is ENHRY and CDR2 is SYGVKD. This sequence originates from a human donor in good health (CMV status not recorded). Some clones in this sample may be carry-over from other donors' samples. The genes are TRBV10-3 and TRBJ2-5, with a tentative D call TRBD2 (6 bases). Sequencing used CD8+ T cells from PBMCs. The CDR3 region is CAISGGQETQYF. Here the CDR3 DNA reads TGTGCCATCAGCGGGGGCCAAGAGACCCAGTACTTC.